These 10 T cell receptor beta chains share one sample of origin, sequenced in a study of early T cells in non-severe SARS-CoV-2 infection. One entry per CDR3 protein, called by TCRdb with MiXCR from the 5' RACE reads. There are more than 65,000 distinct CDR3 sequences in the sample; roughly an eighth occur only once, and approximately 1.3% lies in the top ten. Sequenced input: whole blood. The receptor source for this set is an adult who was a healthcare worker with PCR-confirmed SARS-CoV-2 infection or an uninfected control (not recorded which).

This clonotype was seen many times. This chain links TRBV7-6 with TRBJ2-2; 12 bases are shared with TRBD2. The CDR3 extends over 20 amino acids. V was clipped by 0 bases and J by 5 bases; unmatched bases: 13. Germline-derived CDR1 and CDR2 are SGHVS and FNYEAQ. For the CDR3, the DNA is TGTGCCAGCAGCTTAGCGAAGATACTAGCGGGGGGTACCGGAACCGGGGAGCTGTTTTTT. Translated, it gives CASSLAKILAGGTGTGELFF.

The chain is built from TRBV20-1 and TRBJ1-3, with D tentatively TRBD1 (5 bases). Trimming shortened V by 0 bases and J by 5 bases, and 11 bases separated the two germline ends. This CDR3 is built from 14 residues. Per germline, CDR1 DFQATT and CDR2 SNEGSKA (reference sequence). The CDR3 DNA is TGCAGTGCTAGAGATGGGAGGGGCAGAAACACCATATATTTT. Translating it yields CSARDGRGRNTIYF.

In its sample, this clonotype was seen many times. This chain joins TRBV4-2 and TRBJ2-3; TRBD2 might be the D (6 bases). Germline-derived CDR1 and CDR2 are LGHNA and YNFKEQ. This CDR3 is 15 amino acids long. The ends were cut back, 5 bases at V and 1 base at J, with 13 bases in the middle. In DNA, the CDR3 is TGTGCCAGCAGCACTTGGGAGCGGGGCACAGATACGCAGTATTTT. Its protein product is CASSTWERGTDTQYF.

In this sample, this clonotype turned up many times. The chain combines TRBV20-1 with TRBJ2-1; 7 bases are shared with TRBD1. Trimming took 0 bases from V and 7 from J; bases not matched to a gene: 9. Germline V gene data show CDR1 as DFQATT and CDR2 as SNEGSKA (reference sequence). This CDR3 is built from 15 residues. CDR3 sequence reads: CSARENRGWGNEQFF. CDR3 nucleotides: TGCAGTGCTAGAGAGAACAGGGGTTGGGGGAATGAGCAGTTCTTC.

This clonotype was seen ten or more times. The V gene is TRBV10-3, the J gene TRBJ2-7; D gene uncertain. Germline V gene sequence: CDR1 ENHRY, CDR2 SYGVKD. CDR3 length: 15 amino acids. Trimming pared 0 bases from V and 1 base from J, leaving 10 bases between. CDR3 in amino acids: CAISESYSSSYEQYF. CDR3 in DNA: TGTGCCATCAGTGAGTCGTACAGTTCGTCCTACGAGCAGTACTTC.

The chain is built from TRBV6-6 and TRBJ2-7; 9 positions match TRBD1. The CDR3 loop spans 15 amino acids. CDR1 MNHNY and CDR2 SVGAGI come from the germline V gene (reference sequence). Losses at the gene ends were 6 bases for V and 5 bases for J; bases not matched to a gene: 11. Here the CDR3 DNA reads TGTGCCAGCAGCCGAACAGGGGGCGTTCTGAACGAGCAGTACTTC. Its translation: CASSRTGGVLNEQYF.

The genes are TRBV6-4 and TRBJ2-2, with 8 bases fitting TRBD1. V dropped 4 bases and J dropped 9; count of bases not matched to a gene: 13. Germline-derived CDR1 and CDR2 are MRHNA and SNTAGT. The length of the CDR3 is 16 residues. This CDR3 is CASSVSTGDGAWELFF. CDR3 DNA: TGTGCCAGCAGTGTCTCGACAGGGGACGGGGCCTGGGAGCTGTTTTTT.

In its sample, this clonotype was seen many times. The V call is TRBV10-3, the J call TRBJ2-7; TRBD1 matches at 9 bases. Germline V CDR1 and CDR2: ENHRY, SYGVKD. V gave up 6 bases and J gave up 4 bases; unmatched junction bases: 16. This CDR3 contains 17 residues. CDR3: CAIRPLPLPGQGYEQYF. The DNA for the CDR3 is TGTGCCATCAGACCCTTGCCTCTCCCGGGACAGGGTTACGAGCAGTACTTC.

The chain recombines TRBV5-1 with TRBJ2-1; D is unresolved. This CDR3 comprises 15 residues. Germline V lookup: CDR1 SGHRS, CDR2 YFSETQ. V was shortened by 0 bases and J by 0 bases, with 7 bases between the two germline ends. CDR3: CASSLGPSSYNEQFF. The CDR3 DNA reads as TGCGCCAGCAGCTTGGGACCGAGCTCCTACAATGAGCAGTTCTTC.

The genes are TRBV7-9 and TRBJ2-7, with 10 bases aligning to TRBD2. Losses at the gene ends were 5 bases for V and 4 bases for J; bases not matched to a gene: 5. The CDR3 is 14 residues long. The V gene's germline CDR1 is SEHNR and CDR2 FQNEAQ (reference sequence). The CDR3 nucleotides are TGTGCCAGCAGCCTCGGACTAGCGGTTTACGAGCAGTACTTC. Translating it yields CASSLGLAVYEQYF.